What follows are 24 T cell receptor beta chains derived from one specimen sequenced in a study of chemoradiotherapy in HPV16-positive cancers. Assay: immunoSEQ multiplex PCR; the TCRdb copy retains only in-frame clones and omits some. The sample has roughly 11,000 clones, more than 65% seen once. Sample collection occurred from a patient who underwent chemoradiotherapy. All receptors derive from a human donor with HPV-associated anogenital cancer.

The J gene is TRBJ1-5, the V gene TRBV5-8; D perhaps matches TRBD1 (5 bases). The ends were cut back, 4 bases at V and 0 bases at J, with 11 bases in the middle. The CDR3 is made up of 15 amino acids. The germline gives CDR1 SGHTS, CDR2 YDEGEE. The CDR3 DNA is TGTGCCAGCAGCATGGGCGGGGGTAGCAATCAGCCCCAGCATTTT. It codes for CASSMGGGSNQPQHF.

This clone was seen only once. The V call is TRBV5-1, the J call TRBJ2-7; the match to TRBD1 covers 9 bases. Germline trimming cut 4 bases from V and 6 bases from J; bases unmatched to any gene: 8. The CDR3 runs 14 residues. The germline V gene encodes CDR1 SGHRS and CDR2 YFSETQ. CDR3 bases: TGCGCCAGCAGCGCACTACAGGGGGCAGGCGAGCAGTACTTC. Translated: CASSALQGAGEQYF.

The V and J genes are TRBV5-1 and TRBJ2-3; TRBD1 matches 7 bases. Germline V gene data show CDR1 as SGHRS and CDR2 as YFSETQ. CDR3 size: 13 residues. V dropped 4 bases and J dropped 3; count of bases not matched to a gene: 2. The CDR3 region has the DNA TGCGCCAGCAGCGACAGGGAAACAGATACGCAGTATTTT. Protein product: CASSDRETDTQYF.

This clone was recorded once. The chain is built from TRBV25-1 and TRBJ2-1, with TRBD1 identical over 9 bases. CDR1 is MGHDK, CDR2 SYGVNS, per germline. V lost 1 base to trimming and J lost 3 bases; unmatched junction nucleotides: 10. CDR3 length equals 18 residues. The CDR3, as DNA: TGTGCCAGCAGTGAATCGGGTCCGGGACAGGGTTACTACAATGAGCAGTTCTTC. It specifies CASSESGPGQGYYNEQFF.

V and J are TRBV11-2 and TRBJ2-7; unclear D gene. CDR3 length equals 14 residues. V lost 3 bases to trimming and J lost 2 bases, with 11 bases between them. CDR1 is SGHAT and CDR2 is FQNNGV in the germline V gene. DNA for the CDR3: TGTGCCAGCAGCTTTCTCTGGGAAACCTACGAGCAGTACTTC. It codes for CASSFLWETYEQYF.

The chain couples TRBV6-1 to TRBJ1-1; no definite D call. Trimming stripped 4 bases from V and 3 bases from J, with 12 bases between. This CDR3 is 14 amino acids long. CDR1 MNHNS and CDR2 SASEGT come from the germline V gene. The CDR3 DNA reads TGTGCCAGCAGTGCCTTCCCGTCAGACACTGAAGCTTTCTTT. Translation: CASSAFPSDTEAFF.

This clone was picked up one time. The CDR3, as DNA: TGTGCCACCTACCCCGGACAGGGGGGAACTGGGGCCAACGTCCTGACTTTC. As protein: CATYPGQGGTGANVLTF. V and J are TRBV10-3 and TRBJ2-6, with 10 bases aligning to TRBD1. Germline lookup yields CDR1 ENHRY and CDR2 SYGVKD. Trimming cost V 10 bases and J 2 bases; bases outside gene matches: 11. The CDR3 covers 17 residues.

V and J are TRBV6-1 and TRBJ1-2, with a weak D call TRBD1 (6 bases). V lost 9 bases and J lost 5, with 19 bases in between. Germline V gene lookup returns CDR1 MNHNS and CDR2 SASEGT. CDR3 length: 14 amino acids. CDR3 protein: CASGEGNRVYGYTF. Here the CDR3 DNA reads TGTGCCAGTGGAGAGGGGAACAGGGTTTATGGCTACACCTTC.

The V and J genes are TRBV10-3 and TRBJ2-1; 9 nucleotides line up with TRBD2. Per germline, CDR1 ENHRY and CDR2 SYGVKD. The CDR3 length is 16 residues. V was clipped by 0 bases and J by 5 bases; unmatched bases: 5. The chain's CDR3 is CAISESAAGGNNEQFF. CDR3 nucleotide sequence: TGTGCCATCAGTGAGTCGGCCGCGGGGGGGAACAATGAGCAGTTCTTC.

This clone was detected only once. The chain links TRBV6-5 to TRBJ1-2, with 9 nucleotides matching TRBD1. Germline V gene data show CDR1 as MNHEY and CDR2 as SVGAGI. The CDR3 totals 13 residues. V shed 6 bases and J 6 bases; nucleotides not matched to a gene: 5. The DNA of the CDR3 is TGTGCCAGCAGGGACAGGGGACTCCATGGCTACACCTTC. Encoded protein: CASRDRGLHGYTF.

V is TRBV6-1 and J is TRBJ1-2; 7 bases map to TRBD1. The CDR3 totals 20 residues. The V and J ends lost 4 bases and 0 bases, in that order; junction bases with no gene match: 20. Germline CDR1 and CDR2: MNHNS and SASEGT. CDR3 protein: CASSANPLLQGPSTNYGYTF. CDR3 bases: TGTGCCAGCAGTGCCAATCCTCTTTTACAGGGGCCTTCTACTAACTATGGCTACACCTTC.

The chain links TRBV5-4 to TRBJ2-7; weak D call: TRBD2 (7 bases). The CDR3 runs to 15 residues. V shed 0 bases and J shed 5 bases, with 15 bases lying between them. Germline loops: CDR1 SGHNT, CDR2 YYREEE (reference sequence). The CDR3 sequence: CASSLDGRGIHEQYF. CDR3 in DNA: TGTGCCAGCAGCTTGGATGGGAGGGGGATCCACGAGCAGTACTTC.

The V gene is TRBV28, the J gene TRBJ1-5, with a tentative D call TRBD1 (5 bases). The CDR3 runs 17 residues. Trimming took 3 bases from V and 4 from J, leaving 19 bases between them. In germline, CDR1 is MDHEN, CDR2 SYDVKM. The CDR3 nucleotides read TGTGCCAGCAGTTTTTTATCCGTGGGACGGAAGAATCAGCCCCAGCATTTT. As protein: CASSFLSVGRKNQPQHF.

CDR3: CASSPLDGGRHEQYF. As DNA, the CDR3 is TGTGCCAGCAGTCCACTAGACGGGGGGAGGCACGAGCAGTACTTC. The chain couples TRBV27 to TRBJ2-7; 7 positions agree with TRBD2. The CDR3 length is 15 residues. The germline CDR1 and CDR2 sequences are MNHEY and SMNVEV (reference sequence). V was pared by 5 bases and J by 5 bases, with 12 bases of the junction left unmatched.

V is TRBV18 and J is TRBJ1-5, with TRBD1 as a possible D gene (5 bases). Trimming stripped 0 bases from V and 6 bases from J, with 6 bases between. The CDR3 length is 13 residues. Germline V gives CDR1 KGHSH, CDR2 LQKENI. The CDR3 DNA is TGTGCCAGCTCACCACCGGGGGGTCAGCCCCAGCATTTT. Protein: CASSPPGGQPQHF.

A single count supports this clone. The chain recombines TRBV5-3 with TRBJ2-7; D is perhaps TRBD1 (5 bases). TRBV5-3 is placed among ORFs of uncertain function. V lost 3 bases, J lost 1 base, and 20 bases lay in between. CDR3 length: 17 residues. The CDR3 nucleotides read TGTGCCAGAAGCTACCCGTTATCCAGAGACAGTTCCTACGAGCAGTACTTC. It encodes CARSYPLSRDSSYEQYF.

The gene calls are TRBV7-9 and TRBJ2-5; D unclear. The CDR3 contains 12 residues. V was shortened by 3 bases and J by 1 base, with 3 bases between the two germline ends. CDR1 and CDR2 from the germline V gene are SEHNR and FQNEAQ (reference sequence). The DNA for the CDR3 is TGTGCCAGCAGCTTTACCCAAGAGACCCAGTACTTC. Translating it yields CASSFTQETQYF.

About this clone itself: Distinct nucleotide sequences in the sample also encode this CDR3. The V and J genes are TRBV7-3 and TRBJ2-1; 13 bases align to TRBD2. The germline CDR1 and CDR2 sequences are SGHTA and FQGTGA. The CDR3 sequence is 16 residues long. The trim removed 4 bases at V and 6 bases at J, leaving 6 bases unmatched. The CDR3 loop reads CASSSQGLAGPNEQFF. The CDR3 DNA reads TGTGCCAGCAGCTCCCAGGGACTAGCGGGGCCCAATGAGCAGTTCTTC. Full variable domain (outside the CDR3, taken from reference TRBV7-3 and TRBJ2-1): GAGVSQTPSNKVTEKGKYVELRCDPISGHTALYWYRQSLGQGPEFLIYFQGTGAADDSGLPNDRFFAVRPEGSVSTLKIQRTERGDSAVYLCASSSQGLAGPNEQFFGPGTRLTVL.

V and J are TRBV27 and TRBJ1-2; D is uncertain. Germline V lookup: CDR1 MNHEY, CDR2 SMNVEV (reference sequence). V lost 4 bases and J lost 7, with 22 bases in between. The CDR3 sequence is 16 residues long. CDR3 loop: CASSSYRTGGQTGYTF. CDR3 DNA sequence: TGTGCCAGCAGTTCCTATAGGACCGGTGGGCAAACTGGCTACACCTTC.

CDR3 sequence (DNA): TGTGCCAGCCTCAGGGCAGGGGCGCAAACTGAAGCTTTCTTT. It translates to CASLRAGAQTEAFF. V gene TRBV7-9 combines with J gene TRBJ1-1; the D gene is possibly TRBD1 (6 bases). The V end was cut by 8 bases, the J end by 5 bases, with 18 bases between. The germline CDR1 and CDR2 sequences are SEHNR and FQNEAQ (reference sequence). This CDR3 spans 14 amino acids.

The V call is TRBV13, the J call TRBJ2-5, with no clear D. This CDR3 comprises 12 residues. Per germline, CDR1 PRHDT and CDR2 FYEKMQ (reference sequence). Deletions cut 5 bases from V and 9 bases from J, with 13 bases between. This CDR3 is CASSLVVTAQYF. CDR3 in DNA: TGTGCCAGCAGCCTCGTCGTAACGGCCCAGTACTTC.

There are a few counts of this clone. V gene TRBV7-8 combines with J gene TRBJ1-2; TRBD1 is a possible D gene (6 bases). Trimming removed 0 bases at V and 7 bases at J, with 21 bases between. The germline CDR1 and CDR2 sequences are SGHVS and FQNEAQ. The CDR3 sequence is 17 residues long. As DNA, the CDR3 is TGTGCCAGCAGCTTAGCCGCTAGGCCAGGGGAACGATCTGGCTACACCTTC. It specifies CASSLAARPGERSGYTF.

The genes are TRBV5-4 and TRBJ1-6, with D hard to call. The CDR3 consists of 14 residues. The germline gives CDR1 SGHNT, CDR2 YYREEE (reference sequence). V dropped 0 bases and J dropped 7 bases, with 8 bases sitting between them. CDR3 nucleotides: TGTGCCAGCAGCTTGGATCTGGGGAATTCACCCCTCCACTTT. As protein: CASSLDLGNSPLHF.

This chain uses TRBV7-9 with TRBJ1-2; no clear D. Germline CDR1 reads SEHNR; CDR2 reads FQNEAQ (reference sequence). V dropped 1 base and J dropped 5 bases, with 5 bases sitting between them. The CDR3 consists of 12 residues. The CDR3 loop reads CASSLGGYGYTF. The CDR3 nucleotides are TGTGCCAGCAGCTTAGGGGGTTATGGCTACACCTTC.